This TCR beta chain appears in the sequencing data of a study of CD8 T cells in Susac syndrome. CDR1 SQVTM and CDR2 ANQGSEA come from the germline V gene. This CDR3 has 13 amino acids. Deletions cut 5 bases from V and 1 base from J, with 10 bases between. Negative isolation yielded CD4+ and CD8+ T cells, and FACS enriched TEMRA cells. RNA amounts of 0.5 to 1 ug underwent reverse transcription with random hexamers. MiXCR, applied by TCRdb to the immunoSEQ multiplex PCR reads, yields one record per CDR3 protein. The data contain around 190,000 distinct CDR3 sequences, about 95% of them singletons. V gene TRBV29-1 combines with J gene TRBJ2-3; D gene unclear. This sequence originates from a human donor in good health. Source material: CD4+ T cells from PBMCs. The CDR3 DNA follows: TGCAGCGTTCTCCTACGTGGCACAGATACGCAGTATTTT. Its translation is CSVLLRGTDTQYF.